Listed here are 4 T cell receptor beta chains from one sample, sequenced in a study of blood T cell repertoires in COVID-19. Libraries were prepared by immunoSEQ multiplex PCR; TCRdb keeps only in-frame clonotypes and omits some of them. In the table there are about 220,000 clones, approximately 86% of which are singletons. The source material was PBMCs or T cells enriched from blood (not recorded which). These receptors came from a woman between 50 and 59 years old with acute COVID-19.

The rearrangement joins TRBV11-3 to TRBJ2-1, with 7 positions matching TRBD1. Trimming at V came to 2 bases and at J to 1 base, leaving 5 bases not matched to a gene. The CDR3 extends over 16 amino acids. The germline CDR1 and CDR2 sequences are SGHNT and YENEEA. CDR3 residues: CASSLYGTDSYNEQFF. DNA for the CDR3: TGTGCCAGCAGCTTATATGGGACAGATTCCTACAATGAGCAGTTCTTC.

For the CDR3, the DNA is TGTGCCAGCAACAGAAACAGGGACGCCTACGAGCAGTACTTC. This gives the protein CASNRNRDAYEQYF. The chain recombines TRBV6-5 with TRBJ2-7, with D maybe TRBD1 (6 bases). V lost 7 bases and J lost 2, with 15 bases in between. This CDR3 has 14 residues. CDR1 MNHEY and CDR2 SVGAGI come from the germline V gene.

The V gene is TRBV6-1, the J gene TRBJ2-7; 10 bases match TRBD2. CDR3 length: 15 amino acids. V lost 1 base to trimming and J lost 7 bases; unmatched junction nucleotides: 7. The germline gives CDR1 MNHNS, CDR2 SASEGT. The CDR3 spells CASSEGSSGRIEQYF. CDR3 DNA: TGTGCCAGCAGTGAAGGGTCTAGCGGGAGAATTGAGCAGTACTTC.

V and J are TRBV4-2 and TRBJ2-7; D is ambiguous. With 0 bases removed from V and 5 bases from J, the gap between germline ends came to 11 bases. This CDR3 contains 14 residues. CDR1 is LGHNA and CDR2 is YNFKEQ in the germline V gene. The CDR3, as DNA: TGTGCCAGCAGCCAAGAGTCCTCTGTCCACGAGCAGTACTTC. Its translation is CASSQESSVHEQYF.